The clone carrying this T cell receptor (beta chain) was counted at least ten times. The antigen is not known. This specimen comes from a study of identical twins. Each cDNA held unique molecular identifiers, and template switching gave it a universal primer site. MiXCR, run by TCRdb on the 5' RACE reads, gives a single entry per CDR3 protein. The sample consists of around 300,000 distinct CDR3 sequences, roughly 8.6% of them appearing once. The CDR3 runs to 14 residues. Trimming took 3 bases from V and 5 from J, leaving 16 bases between them. The germline CDR1 and CDR2 sequences are DFQATT and SNEGSKA (reference sequence). Findings and caveats of the study: Fewer insertions marked abundant cord blood beta clonotypes; young adult naive trended weakly, memory not at all. Shared out-of-frame alpha sequences (those common to twins) showed excess low generation probability.

The data also belong to a second study, concerning yellow fever vaccine responses in identical twins. That study reports: Twins reportedly mounted vaccine T cell responses that seemed partly convergent, partly personalized.

The V call is TRBV20-1, the J call TRBJ1-1; D possibly corresponds to TRBD1 (6 bases). The TCR was taken from a woman between 18 and 30 years old in good health. Sequenced sample: memory (CD45RO+) T cells sorted from blood. The CDR3 here is CSARVGGPRTEAFF. The DNA for the CDR3 is TGCAGTGCTAGGGTCGGGGGGCCTCGAACTGAAGCTTTCTTT.